Below are 21 T cell receptor beta chains sequenced from a single sample in a study of cytomegalovirus exposure and HLA in healthy donors. Primers included in the PCR were 60 Vbeta and 13 Jbeta primers. Libraries were prepared by immunoSEQ multiplex PCR; TCRdb keeps only in-frame clonotypes and omits some of them. The top ten clones hold approximately 23% of a sample with around 80,000 clones, 10% of them seen once. Sequences were obtained from PBMCs. The receptors come from a man aged 60-69 years in good health and CMV-seropositive.

This clone was detected only a few times. The genes are TRBV2 and TRBJ1-5; 8 bases agree with TRBD1. The CDR3 extends over 16 amino acids. V shed 4 bases and J 6 bases; nucleotides not matched to a gene: 11. The germline gives CDR1 SNHLY, CDR2 FYNNEI. The CDR3 reads CASSGDRTIPGQPQHF. The CDR3 DNA reads TGTGCCAGCAGTGGGGACAGGACTATACCGGGTCAGCCCCAGCATTTT.

The V gene is TRBV5-1, the J gene TRBJ2-1; 12 bases align to TRBD2. J lost 14 bases, V lost 5 bases, and 14 bases had no gene match. Germline CDR1 and CDR2: SGHRS and YFSETQ. This CDR3 contains 15 residues. CDR3 coding DNA: TGCGCCAGCAGGGAGGCTAGCGGGAGGGCCGAAGAGGAGTTCTTC. This sequence encodes CASREASGRAEEEFF.

This clone has just a few counts. The chain combines TRBV7-9 with TRBJ1-2; 7 nucleotides agree with TRBD1. The V gene's germline CDR1 is SEHNR and CDR2 FQNEAQ (reference sequence). The CDR3 loop spans 16 amino acids. V lost 4 bases and J lost 6; bases outside the gene matches: 14. The CDR3 DNA follows: TGTGCCAGCAGCTCATCAAACTACAGGGGATCGGATGGCTACACCTTC. The encoded protein is CASSSSNYRGSDGYTF. Using reference TRBV7-9 and TRBJ1-2 for the parts outside the CDR3, the full variable domain is DTGVSQNPRHKITKRGQNVTFRCDPISEHNRLYWYRQTLGQGPEFLTYFQNEAQLEKSRLLSDRFSAERPKGSFSTLEIQRTEQGDSAMYLCASSSSNYRGSDGYTFGSGTRLTVV.

This clone was observed a few times. The CDR3 DNA sequence: TGTGCCATCAGTGAGACAGGGGGCACTGAAGCTTTCTTT. Translation gives CAISETGGTEAFF. The rearrangement joins TRBV10-3 to TRBJ1-1; 8 bases match TRBD1. The germline V gene has CDR1 ENHRY and CDR2 SYGVKD. V shed 2 bases, J shed 4 bases, and the junction held 0 bases outside the gene matches. The CDR3 is 13 amino acids.

This clone was seen a handful of times. The rearrangement uses TRBV7-9 and TRBJ2-1, with 10 bases aligning to TRBD1. CDR3 size: 14 residues. Germline V gives CDR1 SEHNR, CDR2 FQNEAQ (reference sequence). V trimming: 0 bases; J trimming: 7 bases; junction bases outside the gene matches: 0. The CDR3 sequence is CASSLADRGNEQFF. As DNA, the CDR3 is TGTGCCAGCAGCTTAGCGGACAGGGGGAATGAGCAGTTCTTC.

The chain employs TRBV28 and TRBJ1-2; 9 bases match TRBD1. Germline assignment: CDR1 MDHEN and CDR2 SYDVKM. Unmatched junction bases numbered 6, after V lost 5 bases and J lost 2 bases. The CDR3 has 15 residues. The CDR3 DNA reads as TGTGCCAGCAGTAGCCTGACAGGGGGAAACTATGGCTACACCTTC. Amino acids: CASSSLTGGNYGYTF.

The chain employs TRBV2 and TRBJ1-5; 8 nucleotides agree with TRBD1. Trimming removed 4 bases from V and 0 bases from J; junction bases left unmatched: 5. Germline CDR1 and CDR2: SNHLY and FYNNEI. The CDR3 is made up of 16 amino acids. The CDR3: CASSGTGPYSNQPQHF. For the CDR3, the DNA is TGTGCCAGCAGTGGGACAGGGCCCTATAGCAATCAGCCCCAGCATTTT. Filled out from reference TRBV2 and TRBJ1-5, the complete variable domain reads EPEVTQTPSHQVTQMGQEVILRCVPISNHLYFYWYRQILGQKVEFLVSFYNNEISEKSEIFDDQFSVERPDGSNFTLKIRSTKLEDSAMYFCASSGTGPYSNQPQHFGDGTRLSIL.

This clone showed up just a few times. The chain recombines TRBV28 with TRBJ2-7; possibly TRBD1 for D (7 bases). Germline CDR1 MDHEN, CDR2 SYDVKM. CDR3 length equals 13 residues. DNA of the CDR3: TGTGACAGAAGTGCGGGACAGTACTACGAGCAGTACGTC. Amino acids: CDRSAGQYYEQYV.

CDR3 sequence reads: CASRQGQTYTDTQYF. DNA for the CDR3: TGTGCCAGCAGGCAGGGACAGACTTACACAGATACGCAGTATTTT. V usage is TRBV27 and J usage is TRBJ2-3, with 7 bases matching TRBD1. This CDR3 region has 15 residues. CDR1 is MNHEY, CDR2 SMNVEV, per germline (reference sequence). Trimming cost V 6 bases and J 2 bases; bases outside gene matches: 8.

This clone was seen a handful of times. The chain combines TRBV5-8 with TRBJ2-5; D might be TRBD2 (6 bases). With 4 bases removed from V and 5 bases from J, the gap between germline ends came to 18 bases. CDR3 length: 15 residues. Looked up from germline, CDR1 is SGHTS and CDR2 is YDEGEE. The CDR3 bases are TGTGCCAGCAGCATTACCGGGCTTGGAGGGGAGACCCAGTACTTC. As protein: CASSITGLGGETQYF.

The chain links TRBV25-1 to TRBJ1-3, with a tentative D call TRBD1 (5 bases). The CDR3 loop spans 14 amino acids. The V gene's germline CDR1 is MGHDK and CDR2 SYGVNS. V was trimmed by 7 bases and J by 2 bases, leaving 12 bases between them. CDR3 residues: CASTSGRAGNTIYF. The CDR3 DNA reads TGTGCCAGCACCTCCGGCAGGGCTGGAAACACCATATATTTT.

This clone was observed many times. V gene TRBV15 combines with J gene TRBJ1-5; TRBD1 might be the D (6 bases). With 5 bases removed from V and 7 bases from J, the gap between germline ends came to 15 bases. CDR3 length equals 14 residues. In germline, CDR1 is LNHNV, CDR2 YYDKDF (reference sequence). The CDR3 region is CATSLGGGGQPQHF. CDR3 sequence (DNA): TGTGCCACCAGCCTCGGAGGGGGGGGACAGCCCCAGCATTTT.

This clone was counted a few times. The chain recombines TRBV6-4 with TRBJ2-3; D not certain. V was clipped by 7 bases and J by 0 bases, with 14 bases between them. This CDR3 region has 15 residues. Germline assignment: CDR1 MRHNA and CDR2 SNTAGT. Here the CDR3 reads CASTPGGSSTDTQYF. Here the CDR3 DNA reads TGTGCCAGCACCCCCGGCGGATCGAGCACAGATACGCAGTATTTT.

In this sample, this clone turned up a few times. At the DNA level, this CDR3 is encoded by other sequences in the same sample as well. The chain combines TRBV2 with TRBJ2-7; D may be TRBD1 (6 bases). The CDR3 spans 16 residues. Germline V lookup: CDR1 SNHLY, CDR2 FYNNEI. The DNA for the CDR3 is TGTGCCAGCAGTGAAGCGGAAGGGACACAACGCTACGAGAAGTACGTT. As protein: CASSEAEGTQRYEKYV.

This clone was picked up a small number of times. This chain links TRBV6-1 with TRBJ2-5; 8 bases fit TRBD1. Per germline, CDR1 MNHNS and CDR2 SASEGT. V gave up 1 base and J gave up 13 bases; unmatched junction bases: 14. The CDR3 spans 15 residues. The CDR3: CASSEGSGTGYLGYF. DNA of the CDR3: TGTGCCAGCAGTGAAGGTTCTGGGACAGGCTATTTAGGGTACTTC.

The chain uses TRBV5-1 and TRBJ2-7; D gene unclear. The CDR3 spans 13 residues. Trimming cost V 1 base and J 0 bases, with 5 bases left between them. Germline CDR1 SGHRS, CDR2 YFSETQ. CDR3 sequence: CASSLPSSYEQYF. CDR3 nucleotides: TGCGCCAGCAGCTTGCCCAGCTCCTACGAGCAGTACTTC.

This clone appeared a few times. The chain employs TRBV28 and TRBJ2-3; 7 bases line up with TRBD2. With V trimmed by 7 bases and J by 2 bases, 6 bases remained unmatched. This CDR3 comprises 14 residues. Per the germline V gene, CDR1 is MDHEN and CDR2 is SYDVKM. CDR3 residues: CASILAVNTDTQYF. DNA of the CDR3: TGTGCCAGCATCCTAGCGGTGAACACAGATACGCAGTATTTT.

This clone was detected only a few times. J is TRBJ2-7 and V is TRBV10-1; TRBD1 might be the D (5 bases). Trimming stripped 2 bases from V and 3 bases from J, with 20 bases between. CDR1 and CDR2 from the germline V gene are WNHNN and SYGVQD (reference sequence). The CDR3 totals 17 residues. The CDR3 coding sequence is TGCGCCAGCAGTGAGGATCCGAGGAGACAGACGCTCTACGAGCAGTACGTC. It is translated as CASSEDPRRQTLYEQYV.

This sequence joins TRBV5-1 and TRBJ2-7; D not certain. V was shortened by 4 bases and J by 8 bases, with 25 bases between the two germline ends. This CDR3 has 16 residues. Germline V CDR1 and CDR2: SGHRS, YFSETQ. The CDR3, as DNA: TGCGCCAGCAGCCCTCGCACAGAGTTGTCCGCGAACAAGCAGTACTTC. Translating it yields CASSPRTELSANKQYF.

The sample holds a few counts of this clone. This chain connects TRBV7-3 to TRBJ2-1, with a tentative D call TRBD1 (5 bases). The V gene's germline CDR1 is SGHTA and CDR2 FQGTGA. The CDR3 spans 11 residues. Between the trimmed V and J ends, which lost 5 bases and 8 bases, there was a span of 7 bases. In nucleotides, the CDR3 is TGTGCCAGCAGCCAGGGCGATGAGCAGTTCTTC. Translated, it gives CASSQGDEQFF.

This clone occurred a few times. The V gene is TRBV10-3, the J gene TRBJ2-7; no reliable D call. V lost 0 bases to trimming and J lost 2 bases, with 8 bases between them. Per the germline V gene, CDR1 is ENHRY and CDR2 is SYGVKD. The CDR3 consists of 14 residues. The chain's CDR3 is CAISESGQAYEQYV. CDR3 DNA: TGTGCCATCAGTGAGTCTGGGCAGGCCTACGAGCAGTACGTC.